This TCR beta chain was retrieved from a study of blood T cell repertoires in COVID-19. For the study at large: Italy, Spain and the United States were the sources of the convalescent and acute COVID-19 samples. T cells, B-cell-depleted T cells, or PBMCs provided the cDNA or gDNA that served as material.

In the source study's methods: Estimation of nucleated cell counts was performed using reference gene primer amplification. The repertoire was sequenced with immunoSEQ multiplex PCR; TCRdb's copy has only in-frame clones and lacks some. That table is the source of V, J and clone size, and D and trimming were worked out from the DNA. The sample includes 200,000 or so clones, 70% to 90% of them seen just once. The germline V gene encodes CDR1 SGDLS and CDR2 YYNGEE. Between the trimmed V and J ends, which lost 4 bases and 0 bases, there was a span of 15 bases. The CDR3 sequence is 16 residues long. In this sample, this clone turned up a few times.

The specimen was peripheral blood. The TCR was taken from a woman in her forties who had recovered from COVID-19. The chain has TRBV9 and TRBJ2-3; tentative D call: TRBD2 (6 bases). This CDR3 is CASSLEGGVSTDTQYF. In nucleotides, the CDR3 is TGTGCCAGCAGCTTAGAGGGCGGGGTCAGCACAGATACGCAGTATTTT.